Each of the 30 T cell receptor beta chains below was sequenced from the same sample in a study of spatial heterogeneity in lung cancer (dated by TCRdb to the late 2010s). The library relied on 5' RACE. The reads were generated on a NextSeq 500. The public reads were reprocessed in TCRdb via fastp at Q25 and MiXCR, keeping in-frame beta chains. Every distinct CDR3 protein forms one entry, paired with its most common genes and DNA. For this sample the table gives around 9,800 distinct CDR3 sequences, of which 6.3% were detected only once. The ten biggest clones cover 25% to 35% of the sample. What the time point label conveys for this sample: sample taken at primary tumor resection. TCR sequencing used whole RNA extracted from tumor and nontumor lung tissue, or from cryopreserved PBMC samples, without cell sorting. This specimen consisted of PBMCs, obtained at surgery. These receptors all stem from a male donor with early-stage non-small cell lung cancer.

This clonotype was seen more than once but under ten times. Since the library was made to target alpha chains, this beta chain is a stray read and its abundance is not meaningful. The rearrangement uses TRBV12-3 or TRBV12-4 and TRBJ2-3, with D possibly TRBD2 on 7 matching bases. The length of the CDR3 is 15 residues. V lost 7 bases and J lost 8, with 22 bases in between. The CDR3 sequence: CASTLSNGGRVTQYF. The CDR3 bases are TGTGCCAGCACCCTAAGCAACGGGGGGCGGGTTACGCAGTATTTT.

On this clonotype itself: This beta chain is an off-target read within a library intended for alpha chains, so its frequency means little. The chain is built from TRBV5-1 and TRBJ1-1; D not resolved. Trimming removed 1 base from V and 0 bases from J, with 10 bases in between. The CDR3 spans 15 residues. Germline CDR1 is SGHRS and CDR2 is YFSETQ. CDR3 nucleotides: TGCGCCAGCAGCTTGTGGGCGGCACTGAACACTGAAGCTTTCTTT. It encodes CASSLWAALNTEAFF.

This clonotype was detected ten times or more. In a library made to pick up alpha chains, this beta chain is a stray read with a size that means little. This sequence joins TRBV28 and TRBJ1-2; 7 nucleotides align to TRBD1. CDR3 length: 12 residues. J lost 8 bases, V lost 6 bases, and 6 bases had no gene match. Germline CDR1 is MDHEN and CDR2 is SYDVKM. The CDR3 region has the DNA TGTGCCAGCAGAGAACAGGGGATCGGCTACACCTTC. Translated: CASREQGIGYTF.

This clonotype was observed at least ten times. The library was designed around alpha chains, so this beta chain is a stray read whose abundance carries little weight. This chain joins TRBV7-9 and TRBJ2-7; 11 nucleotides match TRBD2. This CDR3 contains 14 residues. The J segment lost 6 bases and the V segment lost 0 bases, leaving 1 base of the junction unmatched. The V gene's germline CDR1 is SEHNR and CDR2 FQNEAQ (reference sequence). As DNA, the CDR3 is TGTGCCAGCAGCTTAGCTAGCGGGAGGGTCGAGCAGTACTTC. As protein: CASSLASGRVEQYF.

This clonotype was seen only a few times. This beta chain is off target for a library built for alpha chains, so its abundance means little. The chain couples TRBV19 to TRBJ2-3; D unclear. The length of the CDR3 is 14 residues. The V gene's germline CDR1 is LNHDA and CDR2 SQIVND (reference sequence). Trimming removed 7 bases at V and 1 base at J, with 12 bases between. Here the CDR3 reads CASTRTYGTDTQYF. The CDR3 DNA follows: TGTGCCAGTACTAGAACTTACGGCACAGATACGCAGTATTTT.

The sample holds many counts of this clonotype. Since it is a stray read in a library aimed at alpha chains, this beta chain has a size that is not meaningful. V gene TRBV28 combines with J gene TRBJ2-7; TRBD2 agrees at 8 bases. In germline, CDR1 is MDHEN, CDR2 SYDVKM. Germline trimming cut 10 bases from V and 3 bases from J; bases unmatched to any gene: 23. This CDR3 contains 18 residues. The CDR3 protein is CAIQQFIPRGLVDYEQYF. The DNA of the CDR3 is TGTGCCATCCAGCAGTTTATACCCCGGGGACTAGTGGACTACGAGCAGTACTTC.

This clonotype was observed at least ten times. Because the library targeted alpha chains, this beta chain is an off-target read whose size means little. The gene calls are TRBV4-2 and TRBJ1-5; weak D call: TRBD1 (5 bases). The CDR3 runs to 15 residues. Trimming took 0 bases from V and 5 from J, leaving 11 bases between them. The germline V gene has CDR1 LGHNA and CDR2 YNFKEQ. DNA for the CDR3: TGTGCCAGCAGCCAAGATGGGAGGGGAGATCAGCCCCAGCATTTT. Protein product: CASSQDGRGDQPQHF.

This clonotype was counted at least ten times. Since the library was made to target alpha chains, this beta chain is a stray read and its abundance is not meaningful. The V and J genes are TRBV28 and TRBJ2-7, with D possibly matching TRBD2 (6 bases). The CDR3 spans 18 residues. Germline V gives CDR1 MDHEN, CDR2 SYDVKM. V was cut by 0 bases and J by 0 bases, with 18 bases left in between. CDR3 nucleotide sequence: TGTGCCAGCAGTTTATGGGGAGGATCGAATCTGAACTCCTACGAGCAGTACTTC. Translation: CASSLWGGSNLNSYEQYF.

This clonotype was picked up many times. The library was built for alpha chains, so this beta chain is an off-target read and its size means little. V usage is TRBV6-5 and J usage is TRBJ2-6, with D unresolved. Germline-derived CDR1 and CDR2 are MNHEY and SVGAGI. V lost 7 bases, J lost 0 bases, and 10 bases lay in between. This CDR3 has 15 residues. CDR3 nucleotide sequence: TGTGCCAGCAAGGTCACAAACTCTGGGGCCAACGTCCTGACTTTC. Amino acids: CASKVTNSGANVLTF.

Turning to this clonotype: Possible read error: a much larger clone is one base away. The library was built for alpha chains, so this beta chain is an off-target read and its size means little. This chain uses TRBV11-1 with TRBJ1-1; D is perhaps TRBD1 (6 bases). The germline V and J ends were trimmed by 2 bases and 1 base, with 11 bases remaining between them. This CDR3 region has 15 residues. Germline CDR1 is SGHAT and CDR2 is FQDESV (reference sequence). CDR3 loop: CASSLRTDANTEAFF. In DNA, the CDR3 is TGTGCCAGCAGCTTAAGGACAGACGCGAACACTGAAGCTTTCTTT.

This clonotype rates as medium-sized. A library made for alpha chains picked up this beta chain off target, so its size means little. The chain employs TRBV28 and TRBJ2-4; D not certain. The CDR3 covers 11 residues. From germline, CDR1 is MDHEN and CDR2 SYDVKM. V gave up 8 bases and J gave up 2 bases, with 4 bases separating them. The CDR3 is CASHPKNIQYF. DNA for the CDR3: TGTGCCAGCCACCCCAAAAACATTCAGTACTTC.

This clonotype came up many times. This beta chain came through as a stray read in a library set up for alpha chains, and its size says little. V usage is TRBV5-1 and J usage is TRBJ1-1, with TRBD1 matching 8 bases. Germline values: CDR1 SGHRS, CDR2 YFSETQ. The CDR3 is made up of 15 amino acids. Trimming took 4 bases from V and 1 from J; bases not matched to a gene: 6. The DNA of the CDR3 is TGCGCCAGCAGCCCCTCGGGACAGGCGAACACTGAAGCTTTCTTT. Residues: CASSPSGQANTEAFF.

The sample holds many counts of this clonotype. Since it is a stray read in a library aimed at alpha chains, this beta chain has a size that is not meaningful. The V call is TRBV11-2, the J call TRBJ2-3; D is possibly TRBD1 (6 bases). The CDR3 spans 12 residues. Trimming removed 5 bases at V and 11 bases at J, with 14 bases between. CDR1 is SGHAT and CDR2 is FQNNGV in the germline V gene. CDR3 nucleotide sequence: TGTGCCAGCAGCCCGAGGGGGTTTTTGCAGTATTTT. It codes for CASSPRGFLQYF.

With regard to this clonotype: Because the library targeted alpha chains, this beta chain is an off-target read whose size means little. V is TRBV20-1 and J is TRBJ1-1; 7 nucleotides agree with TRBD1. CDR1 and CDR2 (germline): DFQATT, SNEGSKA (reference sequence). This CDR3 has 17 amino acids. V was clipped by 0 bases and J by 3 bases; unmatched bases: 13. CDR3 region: CSARDALRGGEDTEAFF. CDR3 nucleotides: TGCAGTGCTAGAGATGCCCTCAGGGGGGGAGAGGACACTGAAGCTTTCTTT.

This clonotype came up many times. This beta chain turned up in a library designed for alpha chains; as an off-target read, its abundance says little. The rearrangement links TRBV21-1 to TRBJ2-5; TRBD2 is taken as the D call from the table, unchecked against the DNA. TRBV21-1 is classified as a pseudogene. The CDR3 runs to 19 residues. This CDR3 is CASRKKAPGLAGLQETQYF. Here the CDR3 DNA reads TGTGCCAGCAGGAAAAAGGCTCCGGGACTAGCGGGATTGCAAGAGACCCAGTACTTC.

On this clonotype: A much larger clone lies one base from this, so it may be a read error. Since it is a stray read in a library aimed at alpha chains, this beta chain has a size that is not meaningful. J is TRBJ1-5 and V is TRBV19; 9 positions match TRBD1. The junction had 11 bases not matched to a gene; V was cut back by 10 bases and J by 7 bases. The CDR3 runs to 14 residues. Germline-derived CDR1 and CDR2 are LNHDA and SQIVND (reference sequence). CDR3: CAISGTGLRQPQHF. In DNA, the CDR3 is TGTGCCATTTCCGGGACAGGGTTGCGGCAGCCCCAGCATTTT. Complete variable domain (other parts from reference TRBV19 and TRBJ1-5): DGGITQSPKYLFRKEGQNVTLSCEQNLNHDAMYWYRQDPGQGLRLIYYSQIVNDFQKGDIAEGYSVSREKKESFPLTVTSAQKNPTAFYLCAISGTGLRQPQHFGDGTRLSIL.

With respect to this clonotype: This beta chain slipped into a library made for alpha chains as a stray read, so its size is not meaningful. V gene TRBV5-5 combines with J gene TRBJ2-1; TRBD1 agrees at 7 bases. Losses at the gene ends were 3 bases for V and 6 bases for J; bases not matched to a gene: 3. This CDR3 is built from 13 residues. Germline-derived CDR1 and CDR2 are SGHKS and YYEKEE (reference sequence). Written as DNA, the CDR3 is TGTGCCAGCAGCTACCACAGGGGCAATGAGCAGTTCTTC. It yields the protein CASSYHRGNEQFF.

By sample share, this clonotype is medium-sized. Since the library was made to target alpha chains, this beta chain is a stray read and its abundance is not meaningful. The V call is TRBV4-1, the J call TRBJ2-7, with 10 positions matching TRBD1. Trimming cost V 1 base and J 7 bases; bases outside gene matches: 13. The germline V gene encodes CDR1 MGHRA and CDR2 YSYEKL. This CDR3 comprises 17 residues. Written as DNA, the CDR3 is TGCGCCAGCAGCCAAGGGCCCCGGGACAGGGGTCTGGGGGAGCAGTACTTC. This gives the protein CASSQGPRDRGLGEQYF.

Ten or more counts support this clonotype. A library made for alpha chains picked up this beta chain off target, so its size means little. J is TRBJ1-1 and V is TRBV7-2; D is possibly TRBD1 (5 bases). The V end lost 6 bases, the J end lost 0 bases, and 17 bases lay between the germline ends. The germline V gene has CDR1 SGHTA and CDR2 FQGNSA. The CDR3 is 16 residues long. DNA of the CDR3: TGTGCCAGCAGTCGCGCGGCCTACAGGTTGAACACTGAAGCTTTCTTT. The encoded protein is CASSRAAYRLNTEAFF.

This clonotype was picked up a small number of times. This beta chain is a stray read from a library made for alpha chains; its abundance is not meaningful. The chain's CDR3 is CSAGPGLARETQYF. In DNA, the CDR3 is TGCAGTGCTGGTCCGGGACTAGCGAGAGAGACCCAGTACTTC. This chain uses TRBV20-1 with TRBJ2-5, with 10 bases aligning to TRBD2. V lost 5 bases and J lost 4; bases outside the gene matches: 7. This CDR3 has 14 amino acids. Per germline, CDR1 DFQATT and CDR2 SNEGSKA (reference sequence).

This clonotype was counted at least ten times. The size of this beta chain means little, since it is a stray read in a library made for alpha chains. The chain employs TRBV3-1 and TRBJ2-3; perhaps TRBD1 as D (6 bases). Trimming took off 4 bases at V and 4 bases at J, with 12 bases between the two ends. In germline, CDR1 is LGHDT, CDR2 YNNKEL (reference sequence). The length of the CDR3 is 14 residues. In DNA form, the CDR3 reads TGTGCCAGCAGCCCGACGACAGGTTCAGATACGCAGTATTTT. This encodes CASSPTTGSDTQYF.

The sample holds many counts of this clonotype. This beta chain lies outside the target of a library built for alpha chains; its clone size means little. CDR3 nucleotide sequence: TGTGCCAGCAGCTTGGACAGGGGCGCTGAAGCTTTCTTT. Its protein product is CASSLDRGAEAFF. This chain connects TRBV7-2 to TRBJ1-1; 9 positions agree with TRBD1. The germline V gene encodes CDR1 SGHTA and CDR2 FQGNSA. The CDR3 length is 13 residues. Unmatched junction bases numbered 2, after V lost 3 bases and J lost 6 bases. The whole variable domain, filled in from reference TRBV7-2 and TRBJ1-1, reads GAGVSQSPSNKVTEKGKDVELRCDPISGHTALYWYRQSLGQGLEFLIYFQGNSAPDKSGLPSDRFSAERTGGSVSTLTIQRTQQEDSAVYLCASSLDRGAEAFFGQGTRLTVV.

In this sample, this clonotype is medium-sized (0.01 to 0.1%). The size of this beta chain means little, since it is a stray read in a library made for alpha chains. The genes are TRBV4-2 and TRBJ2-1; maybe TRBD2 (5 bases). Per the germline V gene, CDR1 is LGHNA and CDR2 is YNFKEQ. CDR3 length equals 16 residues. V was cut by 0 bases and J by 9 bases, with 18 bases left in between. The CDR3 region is CASSQDVVGSGSEQFF. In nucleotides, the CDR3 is TGTGCCAGCAGCCAAGATGTCGTAGGTTCGGGGAGTGAGCAGTTCTTC.

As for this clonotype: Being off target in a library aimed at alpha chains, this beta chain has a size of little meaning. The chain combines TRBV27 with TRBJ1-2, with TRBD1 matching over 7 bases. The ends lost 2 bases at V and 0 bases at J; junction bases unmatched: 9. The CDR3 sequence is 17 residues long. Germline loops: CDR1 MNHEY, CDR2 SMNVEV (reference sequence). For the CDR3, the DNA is TGTGCCAGCAGTTTAGCCCGCAGGGGGAGAACTAACTATGGCTACACCTTC. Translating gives CASSLARRGRTNYGYTF.

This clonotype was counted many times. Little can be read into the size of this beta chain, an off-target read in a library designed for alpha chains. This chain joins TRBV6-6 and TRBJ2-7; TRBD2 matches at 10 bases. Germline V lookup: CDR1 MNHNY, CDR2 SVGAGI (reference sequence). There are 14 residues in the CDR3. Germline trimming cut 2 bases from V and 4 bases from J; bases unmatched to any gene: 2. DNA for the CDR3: TGTGCCAGCAGTTACCAGGGACTAGCGTACGAGCAGTACTTC. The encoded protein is CASSYQGLAYEQYF.

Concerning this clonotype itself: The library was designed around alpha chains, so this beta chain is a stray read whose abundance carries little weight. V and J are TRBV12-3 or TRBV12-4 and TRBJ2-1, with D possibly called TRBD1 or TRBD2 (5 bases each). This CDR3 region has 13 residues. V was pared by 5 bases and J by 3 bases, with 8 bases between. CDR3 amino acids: CASSPGHYNEQFF. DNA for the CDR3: TGTGCCAGCAGTCCGGGGCACTACAATGAGCAGTTCTTC.

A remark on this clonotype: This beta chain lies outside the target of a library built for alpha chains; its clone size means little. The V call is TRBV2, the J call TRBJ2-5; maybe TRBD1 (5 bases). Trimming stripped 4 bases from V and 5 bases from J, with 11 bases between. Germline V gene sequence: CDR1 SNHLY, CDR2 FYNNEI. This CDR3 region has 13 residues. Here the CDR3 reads CASSVRTQETQYF. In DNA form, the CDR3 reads TGTGCCAGCAGTGTTAGGACACAGGAGACCCAGTACTTC.

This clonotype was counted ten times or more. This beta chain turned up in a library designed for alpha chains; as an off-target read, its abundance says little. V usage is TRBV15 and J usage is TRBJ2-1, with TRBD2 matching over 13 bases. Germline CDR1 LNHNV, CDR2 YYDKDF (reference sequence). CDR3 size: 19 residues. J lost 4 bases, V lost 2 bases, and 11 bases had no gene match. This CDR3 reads CATSRPDRGLAGRYNEQFF. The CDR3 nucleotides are TGTGCCACCAGCAGACCGGACAGGGGACTAGCGGGAAGATACAATGAGCAGTTCTTC.

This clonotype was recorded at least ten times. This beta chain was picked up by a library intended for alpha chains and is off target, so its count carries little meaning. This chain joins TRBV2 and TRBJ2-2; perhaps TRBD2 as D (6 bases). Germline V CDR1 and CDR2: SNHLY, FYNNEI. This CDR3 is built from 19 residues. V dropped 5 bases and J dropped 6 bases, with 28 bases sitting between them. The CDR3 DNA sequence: TGTGCCAGCAGTCACCACCCTAGTGTTGGACTATCAGATGCCGGGGAGCTGTTTTTT. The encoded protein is CASSHHPSVGLSDAGELFF.

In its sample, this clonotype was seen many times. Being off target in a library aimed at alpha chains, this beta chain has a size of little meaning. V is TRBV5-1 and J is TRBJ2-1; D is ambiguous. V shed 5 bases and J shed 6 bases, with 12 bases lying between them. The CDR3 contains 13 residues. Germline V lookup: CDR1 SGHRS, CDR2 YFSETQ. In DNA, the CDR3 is TGCGCCAGCAGTGGGGAATCGGGCAATGAGCAGTTCTTC. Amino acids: CASSGESGNEQFF.